The rows below give T cell receptor beta chains drawn from one sample of a study of CD8+CD57+ T cells in acquired aplastic anemia. TCRdb re-called the reads with MiXCR, one entry per CDR3 protein. Among 150,000 to 200,000 distinct CDR3 sequences, more than 60% were seen once, and the ten largest hold under 45%. Sample: sorted CD4+, CD8+, or CD8+CD57+ T cells (not recorded which) from PBMCs. The origin of the receptors is a human donor with aplastic anemia. Each CDR3 is given with its conserved first and last residue. Each record gives: D gene, J gene, clone size, V gene, CDR3 DNA, CDR3 protein. A D gene is named only where the DNA matches it firmly. Part of the rows lack a size; the others show once, few, many or a class for expanded clones.

>TRBD1|TRBJ1-4|NA|TRBV7-2
TGTGCCAGCAGCACCGGACAGGGGGGACTGTTTTTT
CASSTGQGGLFF
>NA|TRBJ2-2|NA|TRBV5-1
TGCGCCAGCAGCTTGACCCCTGACCGTTACGCGAACACCGGGGAGCTGTTTTTT
CASSLTPDRYANTGELFF
>TRBD1|TRBJ1-5|NA|TRBV2
TGTGCCAGCAGCTCAACAGGGGGAAATCAGCCCAAGCATTTT
CASSSTGGNQPKHF
>NA|TRBJ1-2|NA|TRBV12-3/TRBV12-4
TGTGCCAGCAGTCTAGCGACAGGCTATGGCTACACCTTC
CASSLATGYGYTF
>TRBD1|TRBJ2-7|many|TRBV6-6
TGTGCCAGCAGTTCTGCCGGGACAGGTTACGAGCAGTACTTC
CASSSAGTGYEQYF
>NA|TRBJ2-2|few|TRBV27
TGTGCCAGCAGTTGGGCGAACACCGGGGAGCTGTTTTTT
CASSWANTGELFF
>TRBD2|TRBJ2-5|NA|TRBV7-9
TGTGCCAGCAGCGAGGGGACTAGCGGGAGACAAGAGACCCAGTACTTC
CASSEGTSGRQETQYF
>TRBD2|TRBJ2-5|NA|TRBV7-8
TGTGCCAGCACCAGGACTAGCGGGGGGGCTTTGGAGACCCAGTACTTC
CASTRTSGGALETQYF
>TRBD1|TRBJ2-2|NA|TRBV10-3
TGTGCCATCAGTGGAGAAGCAGGGGGAAACACCGGGGAGCTGTTTTTT
CAISGEAGGNTGELFF
>NA|TRBJ2-1|many|TRBV2
TGTGCCAGCAGTCCTCGGTCAGGGGTTTCCTACAATGAGCAGTTCTTC
CASSPRSGVSYNEQFF
>NA|TRBJ1-5|many|TRBV6-1
TGTGCCAGCAGTGCCCAGGGGTATAAGCCCCAGCATTTT
CASSAQGYKPQHF
>TRBD1|TRBJ1-1|NA|TRBV7-2
TGTGCCAGCAGCTTGACAGGGCAAGCGAACACTGAAGCTTTCTTT
CASSLTGQANTEAFF
>NA|TRBJ2-5|NA|TRBV15
TGTGCCACCAGCAGAGACCGGGGTGAGACCCAGTACTTC
CATSRDRGETQYF
>NA|TRBJ1-2|few|TRBV15
TGTGCCACCAGCACCTCGCCAGGAGGCTATGGCTACACCTTC
CATSTSPGGYGYTF
>NA|TRBJ1-6|NA|TRBV5-5
TGTGCCAGCAGCTTGTCAACAGATTCACCCCTCCACTTT
CASSLSTDSPLHF
>NA|TRBJ1-2|NA|TRBV20-1
TGCAGTGCTAGAGAAGACAGTAACTATGGCTACACCTTC
CSAREDSNYGYTF
>TRBD2|TRBJ2-1|NA|TRBV24-1
TGTGCCACCAGTGACCAACATAGCGGGAGGGCCGGGAATGAGCAGTTCTTC
CATSDQHSGRAGNEQFF
>NA|TRBJ2-1|NA|TRBV15
TGTGCCACCAGCAGAGGCGGAAATTACAATGAGCAGTTCTTC
CATSRGGNYNEQFF
>NA|TRBJ2-7|many|TRBV9
TGTGCCAGCAGCGTAACCGGGACGGGTTACGAGCAGTACTTC
CASSVTGTGYEQYF
>NA|TRBJ1-2|once|TRBV7-9
TGTGCCAGCAGCTTAGTAGTAGGCGATGGCTACACCTTC
CASSLVVGDGYTF
>NA|TRBJ1-6|NA|TRBV3-1
TGTGCCAGCAGCGTTGGGACGGTAAATTCACCCCTCCACTTT
CASSVGTVNSPLHF
>NA|TRBJ1-1|many|TRBV19
TGTGCCAGTAGTCTTGGGACTGAAGCTTTCTTT
CASSLGTEAFF
>NA|TRBJ2-7|NA|TRBV7-6
TGTGCCAGCAGCTTAGCGTTGGGGACCTACGAGCAGTACTTC
CASSLALGTYEQYF
>TRBD2|TRBJ2-3|NA|TRBV7-2
TGTGCCAGCAGCTCCGTGACTAGCGGGGGCGGGGATGAGCAGTATTTT
CASSSVTSGGGDEQYF
>TRBD2|TRBJ2-3|few|TRBV10-3
TGTGCCATCAGTGAGAAAGGGAGCGGGAGGACGGGCACAGATACGCAGTATTTT
CAISEKGSGRTGTDTQYF
>TRBD1|TRBJ2-1|NA|TRBV27
TGTGCCAGCAGTTTAGGCCGGGACAGGGGGCGAAATGAGCAGTTCTTC
CASSLGRDRGRNEQFF
>NA|TRBJ1-5|NA|TRBV6-1
TGTGCCATCAGGAAGACCGGGGCGGAGGATCAGCCCCAGCATTTT
CAIRKTGAEDQPQHF
>NA|TRBJ2-3|NA|TRBV12-3/TRBV12-4
TGTGCCAGCAGCTTAGGCGGATACACAGATACGCAGTATTTT
CASSLGGYTDTQYF
>TRBD1|TRBJ1-5|NA|TRBV20-1
TGCAGTGCTAGCCCAGGGACAGGGGGCAGCAATCAGCCCCAGCATTTT
CSASPGTGGSNQPQHF
>NA|TRBJ2-3|many|TRBV2
TGTGCCAGCAGTAAGGGGGAGCGGGGCGGTTGGGAGACAGATACGCAGTATTTT
CASSKGERGGWETDTQYF
>NA|TRBJ1-2|many|TRBV24-1
TGTGCCACCAGTGACCCCCTCGAACAGGGTAAGGATGGCTACACCTTC
CATSDPLEQGKDGYTF
>NA|TRBJ1-1|NA|TRBV2
TGTGCCAGCGGGACCGAGACGGGGGGCACTGAAGCTTTCTTT
CASGTETGGTEAFF
>NA|TRBJ1-1|many|TRBV12-3/TRBV12-4
TGTGCCAGCAGTTTGAGTTTCTATGGAACGAACACTGAAGCTTTCTTT
CASSLSFYGTNTEAFF
>TRBD1|TRBJ2-5|NA|TRBV24-1
TGTGCCACCAGTGACTGGGACAGGGGTCCGACCCAGTACTTC
CATSDWDRGPTQYF
>NA|TRBJ1-2|many|TRBV9
TGTGCCAGCAGGAGATTGGATTCTAACTATGGCTACACCTTC
CASRRLDSNYGYTF
>TRBD2|TRBJ2-3|NA|TRBV5-1
TGCGCCAGCAGCCGGGGGACTAGCGGGGGACTTAGCACAGATACGCAGTATTTT
CASSRGTSGGLSTDTQYF
>NA|TRBJ1-4|NA|TRBV10-3
TGTGCCATCAGTCAGGATAATGAAAAACTGTTTTTT
CAISQDNEKLFF
>NA|TRBJ2-7|NA|TRBV6-9
TGTGCCAGCAGCCAAGGACGGGTTGGCTACGAGCAGTACTTC
CASSQGRVGYEQYF
>NA|TRBJ2-3|many|TRBV11-2
TGTGCCAGCAGCCAAGTAGAAGCGCAGTATTTT
CASSQVEAQYF
>NA|TRBJ2-5|NA|TRBV5-1
TGCGCCAGCAGCTTCCAGGATTTGGAAGAGACCCAGTACTTC
CASSFQDLEETQYF